Detailed here is one T cell receptor beta chain. The sample is drawn from a study of metastatic and nonmetastatic thyroid tumors. Study in general: The authors compared repertoires across blood and tumor or nodule tissue from malignant and benign thyroid patients.

This CDR3 region has 12 residues. V lost 5 bases and J lost 8, with 12 bases in between. Each patient went into thyroid surgery without having received any treatment. TCRdb ran MiXCR on the PCR reads. The repertoire holds around 13,000 clones, 9% to 14% seen once, with around a third in the top ten. Sequencing was carried out using blood. This chain joins TRBV12-3 or TRBV12-4 and TRBJ1-2, with D hard to call. The TCR was taken from a female donor with papillary thyroid cancer or a benign thyroid nodule (not recorded which). Some clones in this sample may be carry-over from other donors' samples. CDR3 in amino acids: CASSSGGRGYTF. The CDR3 bases are TGTGCCAGCAGTAGCGGAGGCCGAGGCTACACCTTC.